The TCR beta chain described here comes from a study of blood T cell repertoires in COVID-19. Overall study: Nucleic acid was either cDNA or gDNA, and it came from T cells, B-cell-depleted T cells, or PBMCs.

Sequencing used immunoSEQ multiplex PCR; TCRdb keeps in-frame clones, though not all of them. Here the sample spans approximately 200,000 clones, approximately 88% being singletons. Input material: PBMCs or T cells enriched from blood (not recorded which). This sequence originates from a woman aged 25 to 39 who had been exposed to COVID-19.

CDR3 protein: CALGTAIGNTIYF. The CDR3 DNA sequence: TGTGCCCTCGGGACAGCAATTGGAAACACCATATATTTT. The V gene is TRBV10-3, the J gene TRBJ1-3; 7 bases match TRBD1. The V gene's germline CDR1 is ENHRY and CDR2 SYGVKD. V shed 11 bases and J 3 bases; nucleotides not matched to a gene: 7. The CDR3 contains 13 residues.